This TCR beta chain was retrieved from a study of siplizumab effects on memory and regulatory T cells (dated by TCRdb to between 2019 and 2020). A note on the overall study: The effect of the anti-CD2 antibody siplizumab on alloreactive T-cell subsets was examined in allogeneic mixed lymphocyte reactions constructed from human PBMCs. The study at large found these results: Whether proliferating Tregs from siplizumab cultures were suppressive was not functionally confirmed. Siplizumab significantly reduced the cumulative frequency of alloreactive sequences traceable to unstimulated CD4+ memory T cells. For roughly 75-96% of proliferating CD4+ or CD8+ clones, no naive or memory phenotype could be assigned. Sequences below about 10^-5 frequency were poorly captured, so only a minor fraction of alloreactive clones could be mapped to unstimulated subsets. Unstimulated naive T cells appeared more diverse than memory T cells, and naive cells seemed to contribute substantially to the alloresponse. Among mappable alloreactive CD4+ clones, an average Treg-derived fraction of less than 70% was observed with siplizumab, compared with 26.9% in control reactions.

Turning to this clone: Its target antigen remains unknown. The input lacks base qualities; no much larger clone sits a single base away.

The method was the immunoSEQ multiplex PCR assay. Approximately 100,000 TCR templates per sample were assayed on the deep sequencing platform. Genomic DNA extracted from sorted T cells was used for TCRbeta CDR3 sequencing. For the original study's pipeline: Clonal analysis of TCRbeta CDR3 data was done in the R programming language. Comparing unstimulated samples against CFSE-low samples taken after the reaction was how alloreactive CD4+ and CD8+ clones were defined. Regulatory or non-regulatory origin of alloreactive CD4+ clones was assigned by matching sequences to the sorted unstimulated Treg and non-Treg repertoires. This is the immuneACCESS table as TCRdb keeps it, with only in-frame sequences that have V and J called. A part of the clones is gone; compared with another copy, unresolved V genes explain less than half, and the rest is unexplained. The V and J calls and clone size come from that table; D and trimming were worked out from the DNA. Across this sample there are about 100,000 clones, with 90% to 95% seen only once. Approximately 0.61% of the sample goes to the ten largest clones.

Measured from the cysteine to the phenylalanine, the CDR3 is 15 residues long. The sequence is cut down to CDR3 DNA, 45 bases in frame from base 1. The germline V gene yields MGHRA for CDR1 and YSYEKL for CDR2. V is clipped by 3 bases and J by 2 bases, and the sequence between their germline boundaries is 13 bases long. TCRbeta CDR3 sequencing was performed on sorted unstimulated T cells and on proliferating T cells recovered from mixed lymphocyte reactions. Fresh whole blood from approximately 9 HLA-typed healthy donors was used to isolate PBMCs. To map where alloreactive clones came from, CD4+ regulatory T cells in the unstimulated state were FACS-sorted.

The receptor chain draws on TRBV4-1 and TRBJ1-1; the D gene is not confidently resolved. Sequences were obtained from Tregs sorted from blood. The sequence was collected from a human donor in good health. The bases are TGCGCCAGCAGCCAGCCGCCAGCTGAAAACACTGAAGCTTTCTTT. Translated, this is CASSQPPAENTEAFF.